This paragraph covers one T cell receptor beta chain sequence. Antigen specificity is unknown. This entry is derived from a study of Ad26.COV2.S vaccination and SARS-CoV-2 variants. Treatment indicated: some 20 received Ad26.COV2.S at low or high dose, single or two shots; 5 received placebo; per-sample allocation not given. Each sample was drawn 63 days after the first injection (of vaccine or placebo). The CDR3 extends over 15 amino acids. V shed 2 bases, J shed 4 bases, and the junction held 5 bases outside the gene matches. Germline CDR1 and CDR2: MGHRA and YSYEKL. Repertoires were generated with immunoSEQ multiplex PCR, while TCRdb's copy carries only in-frame clones and drops some. The sample records about 320,000 clones, approximately 86% being singletons. Notes on the study in general: Once vaccination had occurred, spike-specific CD8+ and CD4+ T cell responses reportedly showed substantial breadth.

The material was peripheral blood, obtained in a trial of Ad26.COV2.S vaccine versus placebo. This TCR was sampled from a person between 18 and 65 years old who received the Ad26.COV2.S COVID-19 vaccine or a placebo. The rearrangement uses TRBV4-1 and TRBJ1-1; TRBD1 matches at 9 bases. Written as DNA, the CDR3 is TGCGCCAGCAGCCAAACCCCGGGACAGGGCACTGAAGCTTTCTTT. It encodes CASSQTPGQGTEAFF.